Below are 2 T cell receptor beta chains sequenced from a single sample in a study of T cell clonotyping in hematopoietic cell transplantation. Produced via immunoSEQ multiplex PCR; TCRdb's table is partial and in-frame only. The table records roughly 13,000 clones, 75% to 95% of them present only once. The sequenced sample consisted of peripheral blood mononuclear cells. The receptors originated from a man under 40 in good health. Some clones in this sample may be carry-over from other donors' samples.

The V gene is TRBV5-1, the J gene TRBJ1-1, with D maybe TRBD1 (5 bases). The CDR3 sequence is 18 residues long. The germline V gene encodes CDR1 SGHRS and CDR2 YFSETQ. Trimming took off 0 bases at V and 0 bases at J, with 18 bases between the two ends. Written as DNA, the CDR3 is TGCGCCAGCAGCTTGGAGCCGGGACGGCTGACAATGAACACTGAAGCTTTCTTT. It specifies CASSLEPGRLTMNTEAFF.

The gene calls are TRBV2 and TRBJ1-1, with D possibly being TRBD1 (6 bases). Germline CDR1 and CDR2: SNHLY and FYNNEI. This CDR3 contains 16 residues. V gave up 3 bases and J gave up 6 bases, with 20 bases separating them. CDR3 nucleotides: TGTGCCAGCAGTGAGAGACTCCGGTCGGGGGGGCCTGAAGCTTTCTTT. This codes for CASSERLRSGGPEAFF.